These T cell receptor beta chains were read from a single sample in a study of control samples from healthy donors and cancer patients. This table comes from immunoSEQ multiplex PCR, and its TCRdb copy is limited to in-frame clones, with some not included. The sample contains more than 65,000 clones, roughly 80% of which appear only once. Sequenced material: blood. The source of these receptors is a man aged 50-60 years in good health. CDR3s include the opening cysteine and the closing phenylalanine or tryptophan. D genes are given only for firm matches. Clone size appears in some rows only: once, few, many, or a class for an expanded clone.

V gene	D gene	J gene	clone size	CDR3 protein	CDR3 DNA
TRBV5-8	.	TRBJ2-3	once	CASSPVGVVDTQYF	TGTGCCAGCTCCCCGGTCGGGGTTGTAGATACGCAGTATTTT
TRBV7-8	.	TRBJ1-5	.	CASSLAWGGNQPQHF	TGTGCCAGCAGCTTAGCGTGGGGAGGAAATCAGCCCCAGCATTTT
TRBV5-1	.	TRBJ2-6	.	CASSWGTGANVLTF	TGCGCCAGCAGCTGGGGGACTGGGGCCAACGTCCTGACTTTC
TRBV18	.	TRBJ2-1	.	CASSPPNREISYNEQFF	TGTGCCAGCTCACCACCTAATAGGGAAATCTCCTACAATGAGCAGTTCTTC
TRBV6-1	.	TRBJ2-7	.	CASSDLAPSYEQYF	TGTGCCAGCAGTGATCTAGCGCCCTCCTACGAGCAGTACTTC
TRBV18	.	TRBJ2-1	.	CASSPPGAYSYNEQFF	TGTGCCAGCTCACCACCGGGGGCATACTCCTACAATGAGCAGTTCTTC
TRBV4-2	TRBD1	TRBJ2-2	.	CASSQGDTGAGELFF	TGTGCCAGCAGCCAAGGGGATACAGGGGCCGGGGAGCTGTTTTTT
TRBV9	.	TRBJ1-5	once	CASGITGTEGQPQHF	TGTGCCAGCGGCATCACCGGGACGGAGGGCCAGCCCCAGCATTTT
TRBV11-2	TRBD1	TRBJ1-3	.	CASSHGQGWAKGNTIYF	TGTGCCAGCAGCCACGGACAGGGGTGGGCTAAGGGAAACACCATATATTTT
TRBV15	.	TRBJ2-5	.	CATSRARGAGAETQYF	TGTGCCACCAGCAGGGCTCGCGGGGCAGGGGCAGAGACCCAGTACTTC
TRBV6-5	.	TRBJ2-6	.	CASRGYSGANVLTF	TGTGCCAGCAGAGGGTACTCTGGGGCCAACGTCCTGACTTTC
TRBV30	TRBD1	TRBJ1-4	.	CAWSGQGLTNEKLFF	TGTGCCTGGAGCGGACAGGGGTTAACTAATGAAAAACTGTTTTTT
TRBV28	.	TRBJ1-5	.	CASGWQGSQPQHF	TGTGCCAGCGGATGGCAGGGCAGTCAGCCCCAGCATTTT
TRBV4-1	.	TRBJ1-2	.	CASSLERGHGYTF	TGCGCCAGCAGCCTCGAACGGGGTCACGGCTACACCTTC
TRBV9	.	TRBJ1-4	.	CASSPRGEKLFF	TGTGCCAGCAGCCCCCGCGGTGAAAAACTGTTTTTT
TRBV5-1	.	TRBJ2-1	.	CASSGADYNEQFF	TGCGCCAGCAGCGGGGCAGACTACAATGAGCAGTTCTTC
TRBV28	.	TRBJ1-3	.	CASRPVSGNTIYF	TGTGCCAGCAGACCGGTCTCTGGAAACACCATATATTTT
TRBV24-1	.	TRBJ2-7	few	CATSDGAGYQEQYF	TGTGCCACCAGTGATGGAGCAGGGTATCAGGAGCAGTACTTC
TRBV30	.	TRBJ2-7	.	CAWRTGTGIGYEQYF	TGTGCCTGGAGGACCGGGACCGGGATAGGCTACGAGCAGTACTTC
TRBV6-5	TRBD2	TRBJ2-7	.	CASRVRREGEQYF	TGTGCCAGCAGGGTCCGGCGGGAGGGTGAGCAGTACTTC
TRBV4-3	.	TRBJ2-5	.	CASSQAIGGLETQYF	TGCGCCAGCAGCCAAGCTATTGGGGGGCTGGAGACCCAGTACTTC
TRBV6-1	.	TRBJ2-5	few	CASSEFVRGGQETQYF	TGTGCCAGCAGTGAATTTGTGCGAGGAGGGCAAGAGACCCAGTACTTC
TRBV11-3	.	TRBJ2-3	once	CASSFRGGQWGDTQYF	TGTGCCAGCAGCTTTCGCGGCGGGCAATGGGGAGATACGCAGTATTTT